The source of this TCR beta chain is a study of T cell repertoires in cytomegalovirus infection. Across the whole study: A matching HLA type, together with CMV infection, was signaled by public TCR beta signatures.

Trimming took off 0 bases at V and 5 bases at J, with 8 bases between the two ends. The CDR3 contains 13 residues. Germline-derived CDR1 and CDR2 are MGHRA and YSYEKL. Points on this clonotype: What it recognizes is unknown.

TCRdb re-derived calls from the reads in MiXCR, one entry per CDR3 protein. The sample contains 700,000 to 950,000 distinct CDR3 sequences, around a third of which appear only once. Findings and limits, study-wide: HLA-C-restricted CMV clonotypes gave the most frequent clonotype in two of eight donors.

This specimen was cultured CD8+ T cells from PBMCs, taken from culture after CMV antigen stimulation. The genes are TRBV4-1 and TRBJ2-7, with D perhaps TRBD2 (6 bases). The TCR originated in a human donor in good health (CMV status not recorded). Some clones in this sample may be carry-over from other donors' samples. The CDR3 loop is CASSQDGGNEQYF. The CDR3 nucleotides read TGCGCCAGCAGCCAAGACGGAGGGAACGAGCAGTACTTC.